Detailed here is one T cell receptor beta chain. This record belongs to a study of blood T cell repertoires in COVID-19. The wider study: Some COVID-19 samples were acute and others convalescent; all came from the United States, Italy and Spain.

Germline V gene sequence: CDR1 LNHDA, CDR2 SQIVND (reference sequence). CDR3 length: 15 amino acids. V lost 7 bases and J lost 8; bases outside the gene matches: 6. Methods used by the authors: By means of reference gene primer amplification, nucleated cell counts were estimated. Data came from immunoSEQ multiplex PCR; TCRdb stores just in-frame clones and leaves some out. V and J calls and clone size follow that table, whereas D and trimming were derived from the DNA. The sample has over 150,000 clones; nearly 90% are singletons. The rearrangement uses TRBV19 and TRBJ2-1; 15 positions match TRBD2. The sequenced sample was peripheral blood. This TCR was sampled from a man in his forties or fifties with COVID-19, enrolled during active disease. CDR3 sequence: CASTRTSGGAHEQFF. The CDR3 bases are TGTGCCAGTACCCGGACTAGCGGGGGGGCCCATGAGCAGTTCTTC.